Listed below are T cell receptor beta chains from one sample, sequenced in a study of T cells after posttransplantation cyclophosphamide. This table comes from immunoSEQ multiplex PCR, and its TCRdb copy is limited to in-frame clones, with some not included. Captured here are more than 25,000 clones, none seen once; the top ten comprise over 1.3%. What was sequenced was PBMCs. These receptors originate from a man between 50 and 59 years old in good health, CMV-negative, and a related stem cell transplant donor. The CDR3 runs from the conserved cysteine through the conserved F or W. The D gene is left open where the match is weak. Size values are once, few and many counts, or a class for expanded clones, and some rows have none.

>TRBV14|TRBJ1-3|many|.
TGTGCCAGCAGCCCACACTCTGGAAACACCATATATTTT
CASSPHSGNTIYF
>TRBV6-1|TRBJ1-5|many|.
TGTGCCAGCTCCGGGCGAGGGAATAGCAATCAGCCCCAGCATTTT
CASSGRGNSNQPQHF
>TRBV4-2|TRBJ2-3|many|TRBD2
TGTGCCAGCAGCCAATCCGGGACTAGCGGGACAGATACGCAGTATTTT
CASSQSGTSGTDTQYF
>TRBV5-5|TRBJ2-1|many|TRBD1
TGTGCCAGCAGCTTGGCGGGACAGGACTACAATGAGCAGTTCTTC
CASSLAGQDYNEQFF
>TRBV2|TRBJ2-3|many|.
TGTGCCAGCAGTGTCGCGAGGACAGATACGCAGTATTTT
CASSVARTDTQYF
>TRBV2|TRBJ1-1|many|.
TGTGCCAGCAGTGGGTTGGGGCTCATGAACACTGAAGCTTTCTTT
CASSGLGLMNTEAFF
>TRBV12-5|TRBJ2-7|.|.
TGTGCTAGTGGTTTTCAAAAAAACTCCTACGAGCAGTACTTC
CASGFQKNSYEQYF
>TRBV28|TRBJ2-7|many|TRBD2
TGTGCCAGCAGTCCAAGCGGGAGAATGACATACGAGCAGTACTTC
CASSPSGRMTYEQYF
>TRBV6-4|TRBJ2-1|many|TRBD2
TGTGCCAGCAGTGACTCTAGCGGGGGGGCCAATGAGCAGTTCTTC
CASSDSSGGANEQFF
>TRBV5-1|TRBJ2-5|few|TRBD2
TGCGCCAACAGAGTGACTAGCGGGAGTGAGACCCAGTACTTC
CANRVTSGSETQYF
>TRBV4-2|TRBJ1-3|many|TRBD1
TGTGCCAGCAGCCCCCCTTACAGAAAACCGGACAGGGCTGGAAACACCATATATTTT
CASSPPYRKPDRAGNTIYF
>TRBV18|TRBJ2-7|many|.
TGTGCCTTTGCAGGGTCATCCGGCTACGAGCAGTACTTC
CAFAGSSGYEQYF
>TRBV5-4|TRBJ2-5|many|TRBD2
TGTGCCAGCAGCCCCCCGGGAGGGGCGGGTGGCGAGACCCAGTACTTC
CASSPPGGAGGETQYF
>TRBV5-1|TRBJ2-1|many|.
TGCGCCAGCAAGGGAGATGGCTACAATGAGCAGTTCTTC
CASKGDGYNEQFF
>TRBV7-9|TRBJ2-1|many|TRBD2
TGTGCCAGCAGGGGTTATAGCGGGAGCGCATCCTACAATGAGCAGTTCTTC
CASRGYSGSASYNEQFF
>TRBV10-3|TRBJ2-5|many|.
TGTGCCATCGGGGGGGGCGCACTCCAAGAGACCCAGTACTTC
CAIGGGALQETQYF
>TRBV5-6|TRBJ2-1|many|TRBD1
TGTGCCAGCAGCTTGAAGGGACAGGGGTTCTACAATGAGCAGTTCTTC
CASSLKGQGFYNEQFF
>TRBV28|TRBJ1-4|many|.
TGTGCCAGCAGTTTAGCGACAGGTTTGGTGGAAAAACTGTTTTTT
CASSLATGLVEKLFF
>TRBV12-5|TRBJ2-7|many|.
TGTGCTAGTGGCCATCCCCTGGGAGACGAGCAGTACTTC
CASGHPLGDEQYF
>TRBV10-2|TRBJ2-4|many|TRBD2
TGCGCCAGCAGGGATTTGACTAGCGGGGAGATTCAGTACTTC
CASRDLTSGEIQYF
>TRBV5-1|TRBJ2-1|many|.
TGCGCCAGCAGCTTGGTGTTAGCAGAGAATGAGCAGTTCTTC
CASSLVLAENEQFF
>TRBV6-1|TRBJ1-5|many|TRBD1
TGTGCCAGCAGTGAACCGGGACAGGGGGTTGGTCAGCCCCAGCATTTT
CASSEPGQGVGQPQHF
>TRBV28|TRBJ2-7|few|TRBD2
TGTGCCAGCAGCCCCCCGGGACTAGCGATATACGAGCAGTACTTC
CASSPPGLAIYEQYF
>TRBV7-2|TRBJ2-4|many|TRBD1
TGTGCCAGCAGCTTAGTTAAACAGGGGGCCGGCATTCAGTACTTC
CASSLVKQGAGIQYF
>TRBV19|TRBJ2-7|.|TRBD1
TGTGCCAGTAAGGGGTTTGGGACAGGGGGCGCAGGCGAGCAGTACTTC
CASKGFGTGGAGEQYF
>TRBV4-2|TRBJ2-1|many|TRBD2
TGTGCCAGCAGCCCCCGAAGCGGGGGTGAGCAGTTCTTC
CASSPRSGGEQFF
>TRBV19|TRBJ2-2|many|TRBD2
TGTGCCAGTAGTATGGGACTAGCGGGAGGGCAGGGTACCGGGGAGCTGTTTTTT
CASSMGLAGGQGTGELFF
>TRBV5-1|TRBJ1-3|many|.
TGCGCCAGCAGCCCAAAACAGCTTCGTGGAAACACCATATATTTT
CASSPKQLRGNTIYF
>TRBV2|TRBJ1-2|many|.
TGTGCCAGCAGTCTCCGGCAGGGATTTGGTGGCTACACCTTC
CASSLRQGFGGYTF
>TRBV5-1|TRBJ2-1|.|TRBD2
TGCGCCAGCAGCTTGGGTCCAGCGGGAGGAAGCAATGAGCAGTTCTTC
CASSLGPAGGSNEQFF
>TRBV28|TRBJ1-6|.|.
TGTGCCAGCAATTACCTTGGACTCTATAATTCACCCCTCCACTTT
CASNYLGLYNSPLHF
>TRBV18|TRBJ1-4|many|TRBD1
TGTGCCAGCTCACCAGAACAGGGGGCTAATGAAAAACTGTTTTTT
CASSPEQGANEKLFF
>TRBV6-1|TRBJ2-1|many|.
TGTGCCAGCAGTGAAGCGCTTCAAGCCATAAAGGGGAATGAGCAGTTCTTC
CASSEALQAIKGNEQFF
>TRBV5-1|TRBJ2-3|many|TRBD2
TGCGCCAGCAGCTTGGGAGCGGCTAGCGGGAGCCTAGCAGATACGCAGTATTTT
CASSLGAASGSLADTQYF
>TRBV7-9|TRBJ1-4|many|TRBD1
TGTGCCAGCAGCTTACCAGGGGGTGCTGAAAAACTGTTTTTT
CASSLPGGAEKLFF
>TRBV5-8|TRBJ2-7|many|TRBD2
TGTGCCAGCAGCTCGAGGAAACTAGCGGGGACCCACGAGCAGTACTTC
CASSSRKLAGTHEQYF
>TRBV4-1|TRBJ1-3|many|TRBD1
TGCGCCAGCAGCGTCTTTAGGACAGGCAGCTCTGGAAACACCATATATTTT
CASSVFRTGSSGNTIYF
>TRBV7-9|TRBJ2-1|many|TRBD2
TGTGCCAGCAGCTTTACTAGCGGCCCCTACAATGAGCAGTTCTTC
CASSFTSGPYNEQFF
>TRBV11-2|TRBJ2-5|few|TRBD2
TGTGCCAGCAGCTTAAGGCTAGAGTCCGGGGGGGAGCAGTACTTC
CASSLRLESGGEQYF
>TRBV7-3|TRBJ2-7|many|TRBD2
TGTGCCAGCAGCTCGAGCGGGAGCTCCAGGTTGGGGGAGCAGTACTTC
CASSSSGSSRLGEQYF
>TRBV12-5|TRBJ2-7|.|TRBD2
TGTGCTAGTGGTTTGGTACTAGCGGGGGGAAGCTCCTACGAGCAGTACTTC
CASGLVLAGGSSYEQYF
>TRBV11-2|TRBJ2-7|many|TRBD1
TGTGCCAGCAGCCCGCCGGGACAGTCCTACGAGCAGTACTTC
CASSPPGQSYEQYF
>TRBV4-2|TRBJ2-1|many|TRBD2
TGTGCCAGCAGCCAAGGGACTAGCGGGCTGTACAATGAGCAGTTCTTC
CASSQGTSGLYNEQFF
>TRBV27|TRBJ1-1|many|TRBD1
TGTGCCAGCAGTTGGGGACAGTACACTGAAGCTTTCTTT
CASSWGQYTEAFF
>TRBV6-1|TRBJ2-7|many|TRBD1
TGTGCCAGCAGTATAACAGGGGCTCCCTACGAGCAGTACTTC
CASSITGAPYEQYF
>TRBV7-9|TRBJ2-5|many|.
TGTGCCAGCAGCTTTCGGGGGAGTATACTGGAGACCCAGTACTTC
CASSFRGSILETQYF
>TRBV30|TRBJ2-7|many|.
TGTGCCTGGAGGGGTACGGGTTCCTACGAGCAGTACTTC
CAWRGTGSYEQYF
>TRBV2|TRBJ2-1|many|.
TGTGCCAGCAGACTGGGCCAATACAATGAGCAGTTCTTC
CASRLGQYNEQFF